This T cell receptor (beta chain) was observed in a study of T cells in Graves' hyperthyroidism and ophthalmopathy. Study results and limitations: For ophthalmopathy, model prediction preceded onset by a median 6.5 months. Most thyroid clonotypes that were expanded above 0.001 also turned up in blood.

Only a few counts were recorded for this clonotype. The antigen is undetermined. RNA transcripts were the template for amplifying TCR beta CDR3 regions. First-round RT-PCR of the TCR CDR3 relied on the HTBI primer set. MiXCR, applied by TCRdb to the multiplex PCR reads, yields one record per CDR3 protein. The table has 800,000 or so distinct CDR3 sequences, around 38% seen once. The CDR3 runs to 16 residues. CDR1 and CDR2 (germline): SGHDN, FVKESK. The junction had 7 bases not matched to a gene; V was cut back by 4 bases and J by 4 bases. Stable Graves' hyperthyroidism meant no ophthalmopathy progression within 18 months. Criteria for exclusion of patients were uncontrolled infection, other autoimmune disease, pregnancy or lactation.

Sequenced material: blood. The gene calls are TRBV14 and TRBJ2-2; 9 bases agree with TRBD1. This receptor was obtained from a man between 18 and 35 years old with Graves' hyperthyroidism. The CDR3 nucleotides read TGTGCCAGCAGCCCGGGACAGGGTCTGTCCACCGGGGAGCTGTTTTTT. Translation gives CASSPGQGLSTGELFF.